This T cell receptor beta chain was identified in a study of breast tumors, draining lymph nodes, adjacent tissues. Study-level results: Data fit most tumor T cells coming from lymph node, expanding in tumor. The lymph node origin of tumor T cells was framed as consistent with a hypothesis, not demonstrated.

Samples came from axillary lymph nodes draining the breast cancer. As concerns this clonotype: Its antigen is as yet unknown.

TCRdb itself ran the multiplex PCR reads through MiXCR, one entry per CDR3 protein. Altogether 83,000 or so distinct CDR3 sequences are present, roughly a fifth being singletons, with the ten largest covering 2% to 2.5%. The germline CDR1 and CDR2 sequences are GTSNPN and SVGIG (reference sequence). Trimming stripped 1 base from V and 0 bases from J, with 3 bases between. CDR3 length: 12 amino acids. Sequencing used axillary lymph node tissue. The rearrangement uses TRBV30 and TRBJ1-1, with D unclear. The clonotype comes from a female donor with breast cancer. Some clones in this sample may be carry-over from other donors' samples. This CDR3 reads CAWSGVNTEAFF. In nucleotides, the CDR3 is TGTGCCTGGAGTGGTGTGAACACTGAAGCTTTCTTT.